This T cell receptor (beta chain) stems from a study of response to subunit inactivated influenza vaccine. TCRdb reprocessed the RT-PCR reads with MiXCR, giving one entry per CDR3 protein. Among 610,000 or so distinct CDR3 sequences listed, 12% to 15% were seen once. Findings and limits, study-wide: The study's authors posited that every seasonal influenza vaccination enlists few new T cells.

V was clipped by 1 base and J by 4 bases; unmatched bases: 9. Per germline, CDR1 MGHRA and CDR2 YSYEKL. The CDR3 is 16 residues long. This clonotype was seen repeatedly, ten times or more. What it binds is not known. The chain couples TRBV4-1 to TRBJ1-2; 7 bases line up with TRBD1. This receptor was obtained from a man aged 50-59 years who received an inactivated influenza vaccine. The source was PBMCs from blood, collected about 13 days after vaccination. The CDR3 loop is CASSQVTTGAGYGYTF. Here the CDR3 DNA reads TGCGCCAGCAGCCAAGTTACCACAGGGGCGGGCTATGGCTACACCTTC.